This T cell receptor beta chain comes out of a study of cytomegalovirus exposure and HLA in healthy donors. Whole-study findings and limits: Rarity marked most TCR sequences, yet some public TCRs occurred in many donors. 150 or so TCR beta chains were listed as cytomegalovirus-associated. Earlier analysis looked at TCR beta V segments, and most were productive about 87% or about 30% of the time.

After removal of 5 bases from V and 5 bases from J, the junction contained 7 bases not matched to a gene. The CDR3 has 15 amino acids. Germline V gives CDR1 PRHDT, CDR2 FYEKMQ (reference sequence). This PCR relied on a set of 60 Vbeta primers and 13 Jbeta primers. Using immunoSEQ multiplex PCR, the repertoire was profiled, and TCRdb retains in-frame clones only, with some absent. Counted here are some 200,000 clones, around 77% occurring once; the ten biggest clones make up about 2.7%. A word on this clone: Its antigen remains unidentified.

V gene TRBV13 combines with J gene TRBJ2-7, with TRBD1 matching 12 bases. Material for sequencing was PBMCs. This receptor was taken from a woman aged 30 to 39 in good health and CMV-seronegative. The chain's CDR3 is CASSPGQGASHEQYF. CDR3 DNA: TGTGCCAGCAGCCCGGGACAGGGGGCTTCCCACGAGCAGTACTTC.